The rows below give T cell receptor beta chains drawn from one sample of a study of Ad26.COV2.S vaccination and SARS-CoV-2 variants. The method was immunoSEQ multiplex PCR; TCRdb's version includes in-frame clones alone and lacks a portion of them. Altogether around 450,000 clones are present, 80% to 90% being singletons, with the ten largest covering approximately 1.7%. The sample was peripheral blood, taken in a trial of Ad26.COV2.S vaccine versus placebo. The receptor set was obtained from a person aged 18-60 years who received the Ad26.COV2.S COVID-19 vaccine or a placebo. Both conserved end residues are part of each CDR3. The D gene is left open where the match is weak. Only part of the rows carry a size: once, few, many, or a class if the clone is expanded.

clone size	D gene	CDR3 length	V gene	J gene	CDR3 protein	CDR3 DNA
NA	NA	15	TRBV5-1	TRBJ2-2	CASSLPGQSTGELFF	TGCGCCAGCAGCTTGCCCGGACAGTCCACCGGGGAGCTGTTTTTT
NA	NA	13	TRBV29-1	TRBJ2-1	CSVAGRSYNEQFF	TGCAGCGTCGCCGGACGGAGCTACAATGAGCAGTTCTTC
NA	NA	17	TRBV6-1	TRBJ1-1	CASSGQWGRITNTEAFF	TGTGCCAGCAGTGGCCAGTGGGGGCGTATCACGAACACTGAAGCTTTCTTT
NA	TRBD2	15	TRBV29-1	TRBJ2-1	CSVVGLAVEYNEQFF	TGCAGCGTTGTAGGACTAGCGGTCGAGTACAATGAGCAGTTCTTC
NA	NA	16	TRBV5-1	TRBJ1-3	CASSQKTGYSGNTIYF	TGCGCCAGCAGCCAAAAGACAGGCTACTCTGGAAACACCATATATTTT
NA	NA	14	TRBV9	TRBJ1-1	CASSVLGGPTEAFF	TGTGCCAGCAGCGTCCTAGGTGGGCCGACTGAAGCTTTCTTT
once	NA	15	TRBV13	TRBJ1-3	CASSLGGGFGNTIYF	TGTGCCAGCAGCTTAGGAGGTGGCTTCGGAAACACCATATATTTT
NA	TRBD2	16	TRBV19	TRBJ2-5	CASGAGTSGSGETQYF	TGTGCCAGCGGGGCCGGGACTAGCGGGAGCGGAGAGACCCAGTACTTC
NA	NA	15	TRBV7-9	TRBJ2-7	CASSLAPTGSYEQYF	TGTGCCAGCAGCTTAGCCCCGACAGGCTCCTACGAGCAGTACTTC
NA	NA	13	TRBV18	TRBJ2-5	CASSPGLAETQYF	TGTGCCAGCTCACCGGGGCTAGCGGAGACCCAGTACTTC
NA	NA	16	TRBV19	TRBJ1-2	CASSIDFGQEDYGYTF	TGTGCCAGTAGTATAGATTTCGGGCAGGAGGACTATGGCTACACCTTC
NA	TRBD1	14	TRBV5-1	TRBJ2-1	CASSWGTGDNEQFF	TGCGCCAGCAGCTGGGGGACAGGGGACAATGAGCAGTTCTTC
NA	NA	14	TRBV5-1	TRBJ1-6	CASSLGSKNSPLHF	TGCGCCAGCAGCTTGGGCAGCAAGAATTCACCCCTCCACTTT
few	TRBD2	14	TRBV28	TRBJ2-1	CALQTSGRHNEQFF	TGTGCCCTACAGACTAGCGGGAGACACAATGAGCAGTTCTTC
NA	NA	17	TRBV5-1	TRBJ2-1	CASSLARDSIAYNEQFF	TGCGCCAGCAGCTTGGCCCGGGACTCAATTGCCTACAATGAGCAGTTCTTC
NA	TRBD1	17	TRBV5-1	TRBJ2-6	CASSLNAGGSGANVLTF	TGCGCCAGCAGCTTGAATGCAGGGGGCTCTGGGGCCAACGTCCTGACTTTC
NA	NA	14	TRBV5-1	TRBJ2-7	CASSFSQGLYEQYF	TGCGCCAGCAGCTTTTCCCAGGGATTATACGAGCAGTACTTC
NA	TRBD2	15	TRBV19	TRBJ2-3	CASTGTSGSTDTQYF	TGTGCCAGTACCGGGACTAGCGGTAGCACAGATACGCAGTATTTT
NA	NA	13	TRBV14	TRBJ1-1	CASSPHMNTEAFF	TGTGCCAGCAGCCCACACATGAACACTGAAGCTTTCTTT
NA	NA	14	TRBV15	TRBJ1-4	CATSRVADGEKLFF	TGTGCCACCAGCAGAGTTGCTGACGGGGAAAAACTGTTTTTT
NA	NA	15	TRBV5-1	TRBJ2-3	CASSLEWGNTDTQYF	TGCGCCAGCAGCTTGGAGTGGGGGAACACAGATACGCAGTATTTT
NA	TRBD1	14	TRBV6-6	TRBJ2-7	CASRPTGGGYEQYF	TGTGCCAGCAGACCCACAGGGGGAGGCTACGAGCAGTACTTC
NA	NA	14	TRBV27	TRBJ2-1	CASSLYRDYNEQFF	TGTGCCAGCAGTTTATACAGGGATTACAATGAGCAGTTCTTC
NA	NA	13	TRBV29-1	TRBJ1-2	CSASGEGNYGYTF	TGCAGCGCCTCAGGGGAGGGGAACTATGGCTACACCTTC
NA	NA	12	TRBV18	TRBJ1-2	CASSPRTGGYTF	TGTGCCAGCTCGCCCAGGACCGGTGGCTACACCTTC
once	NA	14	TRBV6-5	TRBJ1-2	CASSYSRDPYGYTF	TGTGCCAGCAGTTACTCGAGGGACCCCTATGGCTACACCTTC
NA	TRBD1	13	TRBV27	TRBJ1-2	CASSDRGLSGYTF	TGTGCCAGCAGTGACAGGGGACTGAGCGGCTACACCTTC
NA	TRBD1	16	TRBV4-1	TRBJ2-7	CASSPSSTRGLNEQYF	TGCGCCAGCAGCCCAAGTAGCACCAGGGGGCTAAACGAGCAGTACTTC
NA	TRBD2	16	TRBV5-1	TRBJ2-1	CASSLRRASGSDEQFF	TGCGCCAGCAGCTTGCGTCGCGCTAGCGGGAGTGATGAGCAGTTCTTC
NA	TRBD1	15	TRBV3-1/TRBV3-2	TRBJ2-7	CASSQVGTGGSEQYF	TGTGCCAGCAGCCAAGTCGGGACAGGGGGGAGCGAGCAGTACTTC
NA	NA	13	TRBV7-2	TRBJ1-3	CASSLVAGNTIYF	TGTGCCAGCAGCTTAGTGGCCGGGAACACCATATATTTT
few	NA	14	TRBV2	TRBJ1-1	CASSDRELNTEAFF	TGTGCCAGCAGTGACAGGGAGCTGAACACTGAAGCTTTCTTT
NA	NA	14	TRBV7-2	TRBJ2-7	CATRKKARTYEQYF	TGTGCCACCCGAAAGAAAGCCCGCACCTACGAGCAGTACTTC
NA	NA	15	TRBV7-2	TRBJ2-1	CASSARGVKNNEQFF	TGTGCCAGCAGCGCCAGGGGAGTTAAGAACAATGAGCAGTTCTTC
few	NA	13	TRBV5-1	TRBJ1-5	CASSLKMGQPQHF	TGCGCCAGCAGCTTGAAAATGGGGCAGCCCCAGCATTTT
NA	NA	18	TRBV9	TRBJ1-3	CASSPQGQLFGSGNTIYF	TGTGCCAGCAGCCCACAGGGCCAGTTGTTCGGCTCTGGAAACACCATATATTTT
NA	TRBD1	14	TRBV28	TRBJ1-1	CASSFPTGSTEAFF	TGTGCCAGCAGTTTCCCGACAGGGAGCACTGAAGCTTTCTTT
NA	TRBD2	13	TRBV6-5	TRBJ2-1	CASRLAGTNEQFF	TGTGCCAGCCGACTAGCGGGGACGAATGAGCAGTTCTTC
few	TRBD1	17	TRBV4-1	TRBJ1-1	CASSRGGQGPLNTEAFF	TGCGCCAGCTCCCGGGGGGGACAGGGTCCCCTGAACACTGAAGCTTTCTTT
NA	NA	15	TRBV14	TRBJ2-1	CASSRGAFAYNEQFF	TGTGCCAGCAGCCGGGGGGCTTTTGCCTACAATGAGCAGTTCTTC
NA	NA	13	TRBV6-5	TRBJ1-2	CASSYSGNYGYTF	TGTGCCAGCAGTTACTCGGGCAACTATGGCTACACCTTC
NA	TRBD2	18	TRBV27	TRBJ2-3	CASRPHPGLAGYTDTQYF	TGTGCCAGCAGACCCCATCCCGGACTAGCGGGGTACACAGATACGCAGTATTTT
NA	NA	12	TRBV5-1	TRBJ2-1	CASSLGEAEQFF	TGCGCCAGCAGCTTGGGGGAGGCTGAGCAGTTCTTC
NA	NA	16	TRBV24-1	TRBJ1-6	CATSARGRAPNSPLHF	TGTGCCACCAGTGCCCGCGGCAGGGCCCCCAATTCACCCCTCCACTTT
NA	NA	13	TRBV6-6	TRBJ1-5	CASSYFGDQPQHF	TGTGCCAGCAGTTACTTTGGGGATCAGCCCCAGCATTTT
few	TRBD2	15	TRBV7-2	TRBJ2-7	CASSLWLAGGDEQYF	TGTGCCAGCAGCTTATGGCTAGCGGGGGGAGACGAGCAGTACTTC
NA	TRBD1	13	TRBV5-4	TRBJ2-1	CASSYTGAGEQFF	TGTGCCAGCAGCTATACAGGGGCGGGTGAGCAGTTCTTC
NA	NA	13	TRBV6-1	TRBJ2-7	CASSEAWGLEQYF	TGTGCCAGCAGTGAAGCCTGGGGGCTCGAGCAGTACTTC
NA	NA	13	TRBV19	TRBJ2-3	CASSTRVGDTQYF	TGTGCCAGTAGTACCCGCGTGGGAGATACGCAGTATTTT
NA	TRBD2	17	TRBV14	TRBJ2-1	CASSRGLAGGPIDEQFF	TGTGCCAGCAGCCGAGGACTAGCGGGAGGGCCGATAGATGAGCAGTTCTTC